One sample yielded the 24 T cell receptor beta chains listed below, sequenced in a study of human T cells and chemical hapten exposure. One entry per CDR3 protein results from TCRdb running MiXCR on the RACE reads. Here the sample spans over 95,000 distinct CDR3 sequences, roughly an eighth being singletons. The sample's time point: patch test 1, 2 weeks after DPC sensitization. The treatment denotes: therapeutic diphenylcyclopropenone sensitization with weekly scalp DPC. Sequencing used whole blood, obtained in connection with sensitization to the hapten diphenylcyclopropenone (DPC). All receptors derive from a woman aged 40 to 50 with alopecia areata. Some clones in this sample may be carry-over from other donors' samples.

This sequence joins TRBV3-1 and TRBJ2-7, with a possible D match to TRBD1 (6 bases). In germline, CDR1 is LGHDT, CDR2 YNNKEL (reference sequence). This CDR3 spans 14 amino acids. The V end was cut by 2 bases, the J end by 5 bases, with 13 bases between. The CDR3 DNA reads TGTGCCAGCAGCCAACAGGGGTGGGCTAACGAGCAGTACTTC. This encodes CASSQQGWANEQYF.

This clonotype was seen a handful of times. The chain has TRBV11-1 and TRBJ2-7; a weak D match, TRBD1 (5 bases). V was trimmed by 5 bases and J by 7 bases, leaving 12 bases between them. This CDR3 comprises 12 residues. Germline V gene sequence: CDR1 SGHAT, CDR2 FQDESV (reference sequence). The DNA of the CDR3 is TGTGCCAGCAGCAAAGGGGCGGAAGAGCAGTACTTC. This codes for CASSKGAEEQYF.

This clonotype was observed a handful of times. V usage is TRBV20-1 and J usage is TRBJ1-1, with a possible D match to TRBD1 (5 bases). Trimming stripped 0 bases from V and 0 bases from J, with 8 bases between. CDR3 size: 14 residues. Germline V gene data show CDR1 as DFQATT and CDR2 as SNEGSKA (reference sequence). The chain's CDR3 is CSAREGPLNTEAFF. CDR3 DNA sequence: TGCAGTGCTAGAGAGGGACCCTTGAACACTGAAGCTTTCTTT.

In the case of this clonotype: A junction boundary mismatches the germline segment, possibly from a read error. This chain uses TRBV10-3 with TRBJ2-3; TRBD2 is a possible D gene (5 bases). This CDR3 has 15 amino acids. CDR1 and CDR2 (germline): ENHRY, SYGVKD. CDR3 region: CAISGHSSSTYTQYF. The CDR3 DNA sequence: TGTGCCATCAGTGGCCACTCCTCTAGCACATATACGCAGTATTTT.

This clonotype was found many times. CDR3 in amino acids: CASSQDRPPNTGELFF. The CDR3 DNA is TGTGCCAGCAGCCAAGACAGGCCGCCCAACACCGGGGAGCTGTTTTTT. The J gene is TRBJ2-2, the V gene TRBV11-2, with D possibly matching TRBD1 (6 bases). This CDR3 comprises 16 residues. Germline loops: CDR1 SGHAT, CDR2 FQNNGV. V lost 5 bases to trimming and J lost 2 bases, with 15 bases between them. Using reference TRBV11-2 and TRBJ2-2 for the parts outside the CDR3, the full variable domain is EAGVAQSPRYKIIEKRQSVAFWCNPISGHATLYWYQQILGQGPKLLIQFQNNGVVDDSQLPKDRFSAERLKGVDSTLKIQPAKLEDSAVYLCASSQDRPPNTGELFFGEGSRLTVL.

J is TRBJ1-1 and V is TRBV7-2; TRBD1 is a possible D gene (6 bases). Per the germline V gene, CDR1 is SGHTA and CDR2 is FQGNSA. The CDR3 has 15 residues. The V and J ends lost 2 bases and 0 bases respectively, with 10 bases between them. The CDR3: CASSLRDTLNTEAFF. CDR3 nucleotide sequence: TGTGCCAGCAGCTTAAGGGACACGCTGAACACTGAAGCTTTCTTT.

The sample holds a few counts of this clonotype. The rearrangement links TRBV6-6 to TRBJ2-1; TRBD2 aligns across 11 bases. The V segment lost 8 bases and the J segment 8 bases; nucleotides outside the gene matches: 17. Germline CDR1 MNHNY, CDR2 SVGAGI (reference sequence). The CDR3 is made up of 17 amino acids. The CDR3 loop is CASLGAALAGVSDEQFF. In DNA form, the CDR3 reads TGTGCCAGCCTTGGCGCGGCACTAGCGGGAGTATCGGATGAGCAGTTCTTC.

This clonotype was picked up a small number of times. The chain couples TRBV2 to TRBJ2-7; 13 nucleotides match TRBD2. V shed 8 bases, J shed 1 base, and the junction held 8 bases outside the gene matches. The CDR3 extends over 16 amino acids. The V gene's germline CDR1 is SNHLY and CDR2 FYNNEI. The chain's CDR3 is CASAGLAGVSSYEQYF. CDR3 nucleotides: TGTGCCAGCGCTGGACTAGCGGGAGTGTCTTCCTACGAGCAGTACTTC.

On this clonotype itself: One junction end does not reproduce the germline sequence, and a read error may be involved. The chain joins TRBV6-2 or TRBV6-3 to TRBJ2-7, with TRBD2 as a possible D gene (6 bases). The CDR3 runs 14 residues. Germline V gene data show CDR1 as MNHEY and CDR2 as SVGEGT. CDR3 sequence (DNA): TGTGCCAGCTGTTATGTTACGGTCGGGGGCGAGCAGTACTTC. Its translation: CASCYVTVGGEQYF.

In this sample, this clonotype turned up a few times. V is TRBV28 and J is TRBJ2-4; possibly TRBD2 for D (5 bases). V gave up 6 bases and J gave up 3 bases, with 6 bases separating them. CDR3 length equals 12 residues. Per germline, CDR1 MDHEN and CDR2 SYDVKM. CDR3 coding DNA: TGTGCCAGCAGGGACTTCAAAAACATTCAGTACTTC. It specifies CASRDFKNIQYF.

V and J are TRBV7-2 and TRBJ1-1; 7 bases match TRBD1. This CDR3 spans 15 amino acids. Losses at the gene ends were 5 bases for V and 0 bases for J; bases not matched to a gene: 6. From germline, CDR1 is SGHTA and CDR2 FQGNSA. This CDR3 reads CASSVQGQLNTEAFF. CDR3 nucleotides: TGTGCCAGCAGCGTACAGGGACAGCTGAACACTGAAGCTTTCTTT.

The genes are TRBV29-1 and TRBJ2-7, with TRBD1 matching over 8 bases. CDR1 SQVTM and CDR2 ANQGSEA come from the germline V gene. The ends lost 6 bases at V and 2 bases at J; junction bases unmatched: 12. This CDR3 is built from 15 residues. CDR3 sequence: CSVGNGDRSPYEQYF. The CDR3 bases are TGCAGCGTCGGAAATGGGGACAGGAGTCCCTACGAGCAGTACTTC.

This clonotype was seen only a few times. The CDR3 DNA is TGTGCCAGCGGCCCCCCAAGGGGGACTAGCGGGAGGGGGAACACCGGGGAGCTGTTTTTT. This translates into CASGPPRGTSGRGNTGELFF. The chain uses TRBV3-2 and TRBJ2-2; TRBD2, the table's D call, was not compared with the DNA. TRBV3-2 counts as a pseudogene. The CDR3 loop spans 20 amino acids.

This clonotype was seen more than once but under ten times. This chain joins TRBV28 and TRBJ1-1; D gene unclear. The germline gives CDR1 MDHEN, CDR2 SYDVKM. Trimming took off 1 base at V and 8 bases at J, with 5 bases between the two ends. CDR3 length equals 11 residues. The CDR3 region is CASSLSREAFF. The CDR3 region has the DNA TGTGCCAGCAGTTTATCCCGGGAAGCTTTCTTT.

This chain connects TRBV27 to TRBJ2-5; TRBD1 or TRBD2 may be the D gene (6 bases each). CDR3 size: 13 residues. Trimming took off 3 bases at V and 3 bases at J, with 8 bases between the two ends. Germline CDR1 reads MNHEY; CDR2 reads SMNVEV (reference sequence). The CDR3 DNA sequence: TGTGCCAGCAGTTTTAGGGGGGAAGAGACCCAGTACTTC. The encoded protein is CASSFRGEETQYF.

This clonotype was seen more than once but under ten times. The chain carries TRBV29-1 and TRBJ1-2, with a possible D match to TRBD1 (5 bases). V lost 8 bases to trimming and J lost 4 bases, with 14 bases between them. CDR3 length equals 12 residues. Germline V lookup: CDR1 SQVTM, CDR2 ANQGSEA. The CDR3 loop reads CSSRDGVYGYTF. The CDR3 region has the DNA TGCAGCTCCCGGGACGGGGTCTATGGCTACACCTTC.

This clonotype was counted between two and nine times. This chain links TRBV7-2 with TRBJ2-7; D gene ambiguous. The CDR3 runs 13 residues. Trimming took off 1 base at V and 7 bases at J, with 11 bases between the two ends. In germline, CDR1 is SGHTA, CDR2 FQGNSA. The CDR3 is CASSLDTFFEQYF. The CDR3 coding sequence is TGTGCCAGCAGCTTAGACACCTTTTTTGAGCAGTACTTC.

This clonotype was counted ten times or more. The chain has TRBV3-1 and TRBJ2-3; 9 nucleotides align to TRBD2. V lost 1 base and J lost 9; bases outside the gene matches: 14. This CDR3 has 17 amino acids. Germline assignment: CDR1 LGHDT and CDR2 YNNKEL (reference sequence). The CDR3 nucleotides are TGTGCCAGCAGCCAAGGGGGTAGCGGGGGCCCGTCGGGGACGCAGTATTTT. This gives the protein CASSQGGSGGPSGTQYF.

This clonotype was seen a handful of times. The gene calls are TRBV6-2 or TRBV6-3 and TRBJ1-5, with TRBD1 as a possible D gene (6 bases). Trimming shortened V by 4 bases and J by 5 bases, and 15 bases separated the two germline ends. Germline V gene data show CDR1 as MNHEY and CDR2 as SVGEGT. This CDR3 region has 15 residues. The CDR3 nucleotides are TGTGCCAGCAGTTTTAACCTACAGGGATATCAGCCCCAGCATTTT. Translated: CASSFNLQGYQPQHF.

This clonotype was picked up a small number of times. The chain links TRBV7-9 to TRBJ1-6; D is ambiguous. The CDR3 has 17 amino acids. Trimming took 1 base from V and 8 from J, leaving 18 bases between them. Germline values: CDR1 SEHNR, CDR2 FQNEAQ (reference sequence). CDR3 DNA: TGTGCCAGCAGCTTAGGACTCGACTCCCTCGCGGATTCACCCCTCCACTTT. Protein: CASSLGLDSLADSPLHF.

In its sample, this clonotype was seen many times. V and J are TRBV20-1 and TRBJ1-1; 10 bases align to TRBD1. Losses at the gene ends were 0 bases for V and 6 bases for J; bases not matched to a gene: 7. This CDR3 has 15 residues. Germline V lookup: CDR1 DFQATT, CDR2 SNEGSKA (reference sequence). The CDR3 nucleotides are TGCAGTGCTAGAGAACCGGGACAGGGGTTCGCTGAAGCTTTCTTT. This sequence encodes CSAREPGQGFAEAFF.

In DNA, the CDR3 is TGTGCCAGCAGGGCGGGACAGATCACCGGGGAGCTGTTTTTT. Protein: CASRAGQITGELFF. The chain has TRBV12-3 or TRBV12-4 and TRBJ2-2, with D possibly matching TRBD1 (7 bases). V shed 6 bases and J shed 4 bases, with 12 bases lying between them. The length of the CDR3 is 14 residues.

The chain joins TRBV5-4 to TRBJ2-3; D gene unclear. Trimming removed 4 bases at V and 0 bases at J, with 9 bases between. This CDR3 is built from 14 residues. Per the germline V gene, CDR1 is SGHNT and CDR2 is YYREEE (reference sequence). The CDR3 spells CASSHPTSTDTQYF. The CDR3 region has the DNA TGTGCCAGCAGCCACCCTACTAGCACAGATACGCAGTATTTT.

This clonotype has at least ten counts. The CDR3 sequence is CASSNTGHSSSYNEQFF. CDR3 nucleotide sequence: TGTGCCAGCAGTAATACGGGACATTCAAGCTCCTACAATGAGCAGTTCTTC. The chain uses TRBV11-3 and TRBJ2-1, with D maybe TRBD1 (6 bases). V lost 6 bases and J lost 0, with 18 bases in between. Germline V gives CDR1 SGHNT, CDR2 YENEEA. The CDR3 contains 17 residues.